Below, 2 T cell receptor beta chains from the same sample are listed, as sequenced in a study of OX40 agonist ivuxolimab in advanced cancers. Here immunoSEQ multiplex PCR was the method, and the copy in TCRdb shows in-frame clones only, minus some. The sample yields approximately 23,000 clones, less than 90% seen once. Here the sequenced sample was CD4+ or CD8+ T cells sorted from blood, taken in a trial of the OX40 agonist ivuxolimab. These receptors were obtained from an adult with an advanced solid tumor such as melanoma, head and neck, liver or kidney cancer.

This clone was recorded a few times. V and J are TRBV19 and TRBJ2-7; TRBD1 agrees at 12 bases. V was clipped by 4 bases and J by 2 bases; unmatched bases: 12. The CDR3 length is 18 residues. Germline CDR1 and CDR2: LNHDA and SQIVND (reference sequence). Here the CDR3 reads CASSTGTGGVRSAYEQYF. CDR3 bases: TGTGCCAGTAGTACCGGGACAGGGGGCGTCCGTTCCGCCTACGAGCAGTACTTC.

The chain combines TRBV7-9 with TRBJ2-7; 7 nucleotides align to TRBD2. This CDR3 spans 15 amino acids. Trimming at V came to 5 bases and at J to 1 base, leaving 8 bases not matched to a gene. Germline V gene lookup returns CDR1 SEHNR and CDR2 FQNEAQ (reference sequence). This CDR3 is CASSRTASGSYEQYF. In DNA form, the CDR3 reads TGTGCCAGCAGCCGAACTGCTAGCGGTTCCTACGAGCAGTACTTC.